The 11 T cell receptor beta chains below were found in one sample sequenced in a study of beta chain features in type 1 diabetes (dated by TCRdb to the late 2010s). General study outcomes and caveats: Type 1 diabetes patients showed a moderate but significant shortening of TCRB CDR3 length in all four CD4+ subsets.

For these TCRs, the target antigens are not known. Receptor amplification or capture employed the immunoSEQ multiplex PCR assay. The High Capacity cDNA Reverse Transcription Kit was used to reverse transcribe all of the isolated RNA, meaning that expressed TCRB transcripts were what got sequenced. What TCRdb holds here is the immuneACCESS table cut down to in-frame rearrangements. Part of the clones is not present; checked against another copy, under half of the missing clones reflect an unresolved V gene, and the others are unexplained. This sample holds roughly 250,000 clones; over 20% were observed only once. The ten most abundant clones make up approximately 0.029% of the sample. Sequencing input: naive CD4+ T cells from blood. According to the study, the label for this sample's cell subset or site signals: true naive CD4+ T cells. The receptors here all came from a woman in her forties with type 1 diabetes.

DNA for the CDR3: TGTGCCAGCGCCATAGGACACCTGAACACTGAAGCTTTCTTT. It codes for CASAIGHLNTEAFF. The V and J genes are TRBV7-9 and TRBJ1-1, with D tentatively TRBD1 (5 bases). Trimming pared 8 bases from V and 0 bases from J, leaving 13 bases between. This CDR3 has 14 amino acids. Germline V lookup: CDR1 SEHNR, CDR2 FQNEAQ (reference sequence).

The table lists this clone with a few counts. The CDR3 here is CASSGTYRVGGYTF. Written as DNA, the CDR3 is TGTGCCAGCAGTGGAACCTACAGGGTTGGAGGCTACACCTTC. The rearrangement links TRBV25-1 to TRBJ1-2; perhaps TRBD1 as D (6 bases). The length of the CDR3 is 14 residues. Germline loops: CDR1 MGHDK, CDR2 SYGVNS. V lost 4 bases to trimming and J lost 8 bases, with 17 bases between them.

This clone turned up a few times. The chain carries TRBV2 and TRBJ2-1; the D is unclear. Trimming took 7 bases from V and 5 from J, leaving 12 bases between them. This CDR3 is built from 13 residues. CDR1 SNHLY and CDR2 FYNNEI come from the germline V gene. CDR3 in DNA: TGTGCCAGCAACTTAGAGATCGACAATGAGCAGTTCTTC. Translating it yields CASNLEIDNEQFF.

As DNA, the CDR3 is TGTGCCAGCAGTTTTACAGGGGGCCGGAAAGAAAAACTGTTTTTT. It encodes CASSFTGGRKEKLFF. V usage is TRBV6-5 and J usage is TRBJ1-4, with 9 bases identical to TRBD1. The junction had 8 bases not matched to a gene; V was cut back by 4 bases and J by 8 bases. CDR3 length equals 15 residues. CDR1 is MNHEY, CDR2 SVGAGI, per germline.

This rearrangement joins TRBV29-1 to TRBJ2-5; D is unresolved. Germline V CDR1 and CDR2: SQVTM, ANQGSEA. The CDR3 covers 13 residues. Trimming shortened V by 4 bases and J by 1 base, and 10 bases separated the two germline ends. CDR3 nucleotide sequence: TGCAGCGTTGCGGTGGCGGCCCAAGAGACCCAGTACTTC. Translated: CSVAVAAQETQYF.

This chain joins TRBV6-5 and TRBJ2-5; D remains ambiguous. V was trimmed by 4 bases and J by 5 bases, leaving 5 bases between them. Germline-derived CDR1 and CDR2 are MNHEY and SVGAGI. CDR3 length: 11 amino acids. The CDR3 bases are TGTGCCAGCAGTTCCCGGGAGACCCAGTACTTC. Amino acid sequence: CASSSRETQYF.

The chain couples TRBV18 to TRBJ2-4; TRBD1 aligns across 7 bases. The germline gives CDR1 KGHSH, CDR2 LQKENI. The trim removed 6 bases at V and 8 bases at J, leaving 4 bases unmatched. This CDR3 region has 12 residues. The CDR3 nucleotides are TGTGCCAGCTCGGCCACAGGGGACATTCAGTACTTC. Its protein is CASSATGDIQYF.

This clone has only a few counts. Here the CDR3 DNA reads TGCAGCGCCTCCGAGGCGATGAACACTGAAGCTTTCTTT. It specifies CSASEAMNTEAFF. The chain employs TRBV29-1 and TRBJ1-1; D is undetermined. Trimming took off 7 bases at V and 0 bases at J, with 12 bases between the two ends. Germline V lookup: CDR1 SQVTM, CDR2 ANQGSEA. The CDR3 is 13 amino acids.

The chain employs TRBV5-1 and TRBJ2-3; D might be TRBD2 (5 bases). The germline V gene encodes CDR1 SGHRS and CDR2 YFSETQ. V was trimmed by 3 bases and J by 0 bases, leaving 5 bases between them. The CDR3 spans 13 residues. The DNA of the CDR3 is TGCGCCAGCAGCTCGGGGAGCACAGATACGCAGTATTTT. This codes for CASSSGSTDTQYF.

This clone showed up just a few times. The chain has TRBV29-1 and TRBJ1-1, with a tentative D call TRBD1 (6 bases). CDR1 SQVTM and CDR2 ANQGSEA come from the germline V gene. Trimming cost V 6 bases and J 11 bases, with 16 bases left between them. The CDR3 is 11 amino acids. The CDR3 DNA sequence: TGCAGCGTCGTTTACTCCCAGGGGGCTTTCTTT. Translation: CSVVYSQGAFF.

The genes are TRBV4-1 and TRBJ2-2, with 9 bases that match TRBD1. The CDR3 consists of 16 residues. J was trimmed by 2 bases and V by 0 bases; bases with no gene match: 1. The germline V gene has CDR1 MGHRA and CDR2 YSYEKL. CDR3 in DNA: TGCGCCAGCAGCCAAGAGGGACAGGGAAACACCGGGGAGCTGTTTTTT. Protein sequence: CASSQEGQGNTGELFF.